One and the same sample provided the 10 T cell receptor beta chains below, sequenced in a study of blood T cell repertoires in COVID-19. The assay was immunoSEQ multiplex PCR, and TCRdb's table has in-frame clones only and misses some. The table records fewer than 500,000 clones, more than 75% of them present only once. Sequencing was done on a sample of peripheral blood. These receptors were collected from a human donor with acute or convalescent COVID-19. The donor label of this sample is uncertain.

This chain uses TRBV10-3 with TRBJ1-1; D is ambiguous. V was shortened by 0 bases and J by 2 bases, with 10 bases between the two germline ends. Germline lookup yields CDR1 ENHRY and CDR2 SYGVKD. This CDR3 spans 15 amino acids. The CDR3 spells CAISESGRANTEAFF. DNA of the CDR3: TGTGCCATCAGTGAGTCTGGGCGGGCAAACACTGAAGCTTTCTTT.

J is TRBJ2-2 and V is TRBV5-1, with 9 bases lining up with TRBD1. The V gene end was trimmed by 7 bases and the J gene end by 7 bases; junction bases not matched to a gene: 11. Germline V gene data show CDR1 as SGHRS and CDR2 as YFSETQ. This CDR3 spans 15 amino acids. The DNA for the CDR3 is TGCGCCAGCCGTAGGGACAGGGTCCTCGACGGGGAGCTGTTTTTT. It codes for CASRRDRVLDGELFF.

The gene calls are TRBV18 and TRBJ2-1, with D perhaps matching TRBD1 (5 bases). V lost 6 bases, J lost 6 bases, and 18 bases lay in between. CDR1 KGHSH and CDR2 LQKENI come from the germline V gene. This CDR3 contains 15 residues. CDR3 loop: CASSKRETELNEQFF. The CDR3 DNA sequence: TGTGCCAGCTCCAAACGAGAGACAGAACTCAATGAGCAGTTCTTC.

V usage is TRBV24-1 and J usage is TRBJ2-7; 7 bases are a match to TRBD1. The germline gives CDR1 KGHDR, CDR2 SFDVKD. This CDR3 is built from 14 residues. The junction had 8 bases not matched to a gene; V was cut back by 5 bases and J by 5 bases. The CDR3 bases are TGTGCCACCAGTGTGGCAGGGGGAAGCGACGAGCAGTACTTC. It codes for CATSVAGGSDEQYF.

The genes are TRBV5-1 and TRBJ2-7; 11 bases align to TRBD2. V shed 2 bases, J shed 0 bases, and the junction held 4 bases outside the gene matches. Per germline, CDR1 SGHRS and CDR2 YFSETQ. CDR3 length: 16 residues. The CDR3 sequence: CASSFQLAGASYEQYF. The CDR3 nucleotides are TGCGCCAGCAGCTTCCAACTAGCGGGAGCCTCCTACGAGCAGTACTTC.

This clone has more than one count but fewer than ten. The chain recombines TRBV30 with TRBJ2-7; 9 bases match TRBD1. The CDR3 totals 16 residues. V dropped 0 bases and J dropped 10; count of bases not matched to a gene: 16. Germline assignment: CDR1 GTSNPN and CDR2 SVGIG (reference sequence). CDR3 loop: CAWSVRGVDRGKGQYF. The CDR3 region has the DNA TGTGCCTGGAGTGTACGAGGAGTAGACAGGGGGAAGGGACAGTACTTC.

This chain connects TRBV5-8 to TRBJ2-7, with 12 bases matching TRBD2. Looked up from germline, CDR1 is SGHTS and CDR2 is YDEGEE. CDR3 length equals 14 residues. With V trimmed by 5 bases and J by 0 bases, 0 bases remained unmatched. The CDR3 nucleotides read TGTGCCAGCAGACTAGCGGGAGGCTCCTACGAGCAGTACTTC. Translating gives CASRLAGGSYEQYF.

The genes are TRBV7-2 and TRBJ1-6; unclear D gene. The germline V gene has CDR1 SGHTA and CDR2 FQGNSA. CDR3 length: 14 residues. Trimming stripped 5 bases from V and 7 bases from J, with 12 bases between. CDR3 sequence: CASSPVPYNSPLHF. CDR3 nucleotide sequence: TGTGCCAGCAGCCCAGTTCCTTACAATTCACCCCTCCACTTT.

This clone was recorded only once. V and J are TRBV7-2 and TRBJ2-1, with 11 bases matching TRBD2. This CDR3 region has 17 residues. Germline CDR1 SGHTA, CDR2 FQGNSA. The junction had 10 bases not matched to a gene; V was cut back by 4 bases and J by 5 bases. In nucleotides, the CDR3 is TGTGCCAGCAGCTCAAGACTAGCGGGATGGGTAAACAATGAGCAGTTCTTC. This encodes CASSSRLAGWVNNEQFF.

This chain joins TRBV5-6 and TRBJ1-4; perhaps TRBD1 as D (5 bases). This CDR3 is built from 14 residues. The germline V gene has CDR1 SGHDT and CDR2 YYEEEE. V was shortened by 0 bases and J by 10 bases, with 13 bases between the two germline ends. The CDR3 is CASSLGTNYGKLFF. The CDR3 bases are TGTGCCAGCAGCTTGGGGACAAACTATGGAAAACTGTTTTTT. The entire variable domain, with the rest obtained from reference TRBV5-6 and TRBJ1-4, is as follows: DAGVTQSPTHLIKTRGQQVTLRCSPKSGHDTVSWYQQALGQGPQFIFQYYEEEERQRGNFPDRFSGHQFPNYSSELNVNALLLGDSALYLCASSLGTNYGKLFFGSGTQLSVL.